These 24 T cell receptor beta chains share one sample of origin, sequenced in a study of cytomegalovirus exposure and HLA in healthy donors. PCR was performed using 60 Vbeta and 13 Jbeta primers. The method was immunoSEQ multiplex PCR; TCRdb's version includes in-frame clones alone and lacks a portion of them. The sample contains approximately 150,000 clones, about a tenth of which appear only once. The sample was PBMCs. Every receptor here comes from a male donor in good health and CMV-seronegative.

This clone has more than one count but fewer than ten. Other DNA sequences of this sample code for an identical CDR3. This chain joins TRBV6-5 and TRBJ2-7; D is unclear. Trimming stripped 6 bases from V and 11 bases from J, with 14 bases between. The CDR3 spans 11 residues. Germline V gives CDR1 MNHEY, CDR2 SVGAGI. The CDR3 here is CASSSLGEEYF. The DNA of the CDR3 is TGTGCCAGCAGCTCCCTCGGAGAGGAGTACTTC.

Only a few counts were recorded for this clone. This chain links TRBV7-6 with TRBJ2-7; a weak D match, TRBD2 (6 bases). The CDR3 runs to 16 residues. V dropped 5 bases and J dropped 3 bases, with 20 bases sitting between them. Germline-derived CDR1 and CDR2 are SGHVS and FNYEAQ. The CDR3 spells CASSLGWAEGNYEQYF. The DNA for the CDR3 is TGTGCCAGCAGCCTAGGATGGGCGGAGGGGAACTACGAGCAGTACTTC.

There are a few counts of this clone. V and J are TRBV30 and TRBJ1-2; D possibly corresponds to TRBD1 (5 bases). CDR3 length: 12 residues. Between the trimmed V and J ends, which lost 8 bases and 5 bases, there was a span of 15 bases. Germline CDR1 and CDR2: GTSNPN and SVGIG (reference sequence). The CDR3 DNA sequence: TGTGCCAGCCAGGCGGGACTTTATGGCTACACCTTC. Residues: CASQAGLYGYTF.

The chain couples TRBV4-1 to TRBJ2-7, with D unclear. Germline V gene data show CDR1 as MGHRA and CDR2 as YSYEKL. The CDR3 has 13 residues. Trimming cost V 2 bases and J 3 bases, with 8 bases left between them. The CDR3 spells CASSQQEDYEQYF. The CDR3 nucleotides read TGCGCCAGCAGCCAACAAGAGGACTACGAGCAGTACTTC.

This clone was counted between two and nine times. The genes are TRBV29-1 and TRBJ2-2; D is perhaps TRBD1 (6 bases). This CDR3 is built from 13 residues. The V end was cut by 6 bases, the J end by 1 base, with 9 bases between. Germline values: CDR1 SQVTM, CDR2 ANQGSEA. CDR3 sequence (DNA): TGCAGCGTCAGGGGTAGGAACACCGGGGAGCTGTTTTTT. The encoded protein is CSVRGRNTGELFF.

V gene TRBV5-1 combines with J gene TRBJ1-1; unclear D gene. This CDR3 is 12 amino acids long. Per the germline V gene, CDR1 is SGHRS and CDR2 is YFSETQ. The V and J ends lost 4 bases and 1 base respectively, with 5 bases between them. In nucleotides, the CDR3 is TGCGCCAGCAGCAGCCCGAACACTGAAGCTTTCTTT. Its translation is CASSSPNTEAFF.

The chain is built from TRBV18 and TRBJ1-1, with D perhaps TRBD1 (5 bases). This CDR3 contains 16 residues. Germline CDR1 reads KGHSH; CDR2 reads LQKENI. V lost 2 bases to trimming and J lost 0 bases, with 13 bases between them. The DNA for the CDR3 is TGTGCCAGCTCACCATCCCTGACAGAGTTGAACACTGAAGCTTTCTTT. This codes for CASSPSLTELNTEAFF. The whole variable domain, filled in from reference TRBV18 and TRBJ1-1, reads NAGVMQNPRHLVRRRGQEARLRCSPMKGHSHVYWYRQLPEEGLKFMVYLQKENIIDESGMPKERFSAEFPKEGPSILRIQQVVRGDSAAYFCASSPSLTELNTEAFFGQGTRLTVV.

The rearrangement uses TRBV6-6 and TRBJ1-1; TRBD1 aligns across 8 bases. CDR3 length: 15 amino acids. The trim removed 6 bases at V and 5 bases at J, leaving 11 bases unmatched. The germline V gene encodes CDR1 MNHNY and CDR2 SVGAGI (reference sequence). CDR3 loop: CASSHHGQGSTEAFF. The CDR3 DNA is TGTGCCAGCAGCCACCACGGACAGGGAAGTACTGAAGCTTTCTTT.

This clone occurred a few times. The V and J genes are TRBV4-2 and TRBJ1-3; D is possibly TRBD1 (6 bases). V gave up 1 base and J gave up 0 bases, with 19 bases separating them. Germline V gene lookup returns CDR1 LGHNA and CDR2 YNFKEQ. The CDR3 runs 19 residues. CDR3 sequence reads: CASSQGLGQRTASGNTIYF. The CDR3 region has the DNA TGTGCCAGCAGCCAAGGCTTAGGACAGAGGACAGCCTCTGGAAACACCATATATTTT.

This clone has more than one count but fewer than ten. This sequence joins TRBV6-9 and TRBJ1-2; D remains unclear. Trimming took off 6 bases at V and 4 bases at J, with 12 bases between the two ends. The CDR3 runs 13 residues. CDR1 MNHGY and CDR2 SVAAGI come from the germline V gene. The CDR3 here is CASREGLPYGYTF. CDR3 bases: TGTGCCAGCAGGGAAGGACTGCCCTATGGCTACACCTTC.

V and J are TRBV11-2 and TRBJ2-7, with TRBD1 identical over 9 bases. The junction had 1 base not matched to a gene; V was cut back by 5 bases and J by 5 bases. The CDR3 extends over 12 amino acids. Germline V gene lookup returns CDR1 SGHAT and CDR2 FQNNGV. The CDR3 loop reads CASSRTGDEQYF. CDR3 coding DNA: TGTGCCAGCAGCCGGACAGGGGACGAGCAGTACTTC.

This clone was picked up a small number of times. The rearrangement links TRBV25-1 to TRBJ1-5; 10 bases are shared with TRBD1. There are 13 residues in the CDR3. V was pared by 8 bases and J by 5 bases, with 3 bases of the junction left unmatched. Per germline, CDR1 MGHDK and CDR2 SYGVNS. Here the CDR3 reads CASSDRGDQPQHF. The CDR3 region has the DNA TGTGCCAGCTCGGACAGGGGGGATCAGCCCCAGCATTTT.

This clone was seen only a few times. This chain links TRBV11-2 with TRBJ1-6; D is possibly TRBD1 (6 bases). Germline V gene sequence: CDR1 SGHAT, CDR2 FQNNGV. The CDR3 is made up of 15 amino acids. The V and J ends lost 5 bases and 3 bases respectively, with 11 bases between them. In DNA, the CDR3 is TGTGCCAGCAGCCTCGGACAGAACTATAATTCACCCCTCCACTTT. As protein: CASSLGQNYNSPLHF. The whole variable domain, remainder taken from reference TRBV11-2 and TRBJ1-6, is EAGVAQSPRYKIIEKRQSVAFWCNPISGHATLYWYQQILGQGPKLLIQFQNNGVVDDSQLPKDRFSAERLKGVDSTLKIQPAKLEDSAVYLCASSLGQNYNSPLHFGNGTRLTVT.

V gene TRBV7-2 combines with J gene TRBJ2-2; TRBD2 is a possible D gene (6 bases). Germline CDR1 and CDR2: SGHTA and FQGNSA. The V gene lost 1 base and the J gene lost 6 bases, with 15 bases spanning the gap. The CDR3 is 16 residues long. CDR3 bases: TGTGCCAGCAGCTTAGTTACGGGGGTCGTATCCGGGGAGCTGTTTTTT. Its translation: CASSLVTGVVSGELFF.

This clone was seen only a few times. V and J are TRBV7-9 and TRBJ2-7, with unresolved D. Between the trimmed V and J ends, which lost 5 bases and 1 base, there was a span of 18 bases. There are 16 residues in the CDR3. Germline lookup yields CDR1 SEHNR and CDR2 FQNEAQ (reference sequence). CDR3 DNA sequence: TGTGCCAGCAGCCCTGACACCGTTTTCGGATCCTACGAGCAGTACTTC. Translated: CASSPDTVFGSYEQYF.

This clone was seen a handful of times. The chain has TRBV20-1 and TRBJ2-3, with D possibly TRBD1 on 5 matching bases. CDR1 is DFQATT, CDR2 SNEGSKA, per germline (reference sequence). The CDR3 has 10 amino acids. Trimming pared 5 bases from V and 10 bases from J, leaving 10 bases between. CDR3 nucleotide sequence: TGCAGTGCTGATTTCAGGGCGCAGTATTTT. Translation: CSADFRAQYF.

This clone was seen more than once but under ten times. V is TRBV28 and J is TRBJ2-5, with 7 bases matching TRBD2. The J call may be in error: the DNA end matches TRBJ2-7 better. The CDR3 extends over 14 amino acids. Germline CDR1 reads MDHEN; CDR2 reads SYDVKM. The DNA for the CDR3 is TGTGCCAGCAGTTTTGGGGGGGGTTCCTACGAGCAGTACTTC. Translation gives CASSFGGGSYEQYF.

V and J are TRBV9 and TRBJ2-7, with 9 bases matching TRBD2. V lost 4 bases and J lost 2; bases outside the gene matches: 7. From germline, CDR1 is SGDLS and CDR2 YYNGEE. This CDR3 region has 15 residues. CDR3 region: CASSPLAGPTYEQYV. CDR3 nucleotide sequence: TGTGCCAGCAGCCCCCTAGCGGGGCCGACCTACGAGCAGTACGTC.

A few counts support this clone. The genes are TRBV4-3 and TRBJ2-1, with TRBD2 matching over 9 bases. From germline, CDR1 is LGHNA and CDR2 YSLEER. V lost 0 bases to trimming and J lost 2 bases; unmatched junction nucleotides: 5. The CDR3 totals 17 residues. For the CDR3, the DNA is TGCGCCAGCAGCCAAGATGGCGGGGGGGAACCCTACAATGAGCAGTTCTTC. Translated: CASSQDGGGEPYNEQFF.

This rearrangement joins TRBV4-3 to TRBJ2-7, with 10 bases aligning to TRBD2. CDR1 LGHNA and CDR2 YSLEER come from the germline V gene. V lost 1 base, J lost 4 bases, and 7 bases stayed unmatched. The CDR3 consists of 16 residues. The CDR3 nucleotides read TGCGCCAGCAGCCAAGGCCGCCTAGCGGGAGAGTACGAGCAGTACTTC. Amino acid sequence: CASSQGRLAGEYEQYF.

The genes are TRBV6-1 and TRBJ1-5; D unresolved. V gave up 3 bases and J gave up 4 bases, with 7 bases separating them. CDR1 is MNHNS and CDR2 is SASEGT in the germline V gene. The CDR3 consists of 13 residues. The CDR3 nucleotides are TGTGCCAGCAGTGAGTCTAAAAATCAGCCCCAGCATTTT. This translates into CASSESKNQPQHF.

This chain links TRBV7-3 with TRBJ2-2; 9 bases fit TRBD2. The CDR3 covers 20 residues. Germline CDR1 SGHTA, CDR2 FQGTGA. The V gene end was trimmed by 2 bases and the J gene end by 0 bases; junction bases not matched to a gene: 13. The DNA for the CDR3 is TGTGCCAGCAGCTTATCCGGGCTAGCGGGGCGGGCGGCGAACACCGGGGAGCTGTTTTTT. This sequence encodes CASSLSGLAGRAANTGELFF.

V usage is TRBV5-1 and J usage is TRBJ1-4; maybe TRBD1 (5 bases). The CDR3 has 12 residues. CDR1 is SGHRS, CDR2 YFSETQ, per germline. The V end was cut by 0 bases, the J end by 11 bases, with 8 bases between. The CDR3 here is CASSLVSGKLFF. CDR3 coding DNA: TGCGCCAGCAGCTTGGTGTCAGGGAAACTGTTTTTT.

This clone was seen a few times. The chain uses TRBV6-5 and TRBJ2-1, with D unresolved. The CDR3 extends over 14 amino acids. V was clipped by 6 bases and J by 5 bases, with 14 bases between them. Germline loops: CDR1 MNHEY, CDR2 SVGAGI. This CDR3 reads CASSPGFYHNEQFF. CDR3 nucleotides: TGTGCCAGCAGCCCCGGGTTCTATCACAATGAGCAGTTCTTC.